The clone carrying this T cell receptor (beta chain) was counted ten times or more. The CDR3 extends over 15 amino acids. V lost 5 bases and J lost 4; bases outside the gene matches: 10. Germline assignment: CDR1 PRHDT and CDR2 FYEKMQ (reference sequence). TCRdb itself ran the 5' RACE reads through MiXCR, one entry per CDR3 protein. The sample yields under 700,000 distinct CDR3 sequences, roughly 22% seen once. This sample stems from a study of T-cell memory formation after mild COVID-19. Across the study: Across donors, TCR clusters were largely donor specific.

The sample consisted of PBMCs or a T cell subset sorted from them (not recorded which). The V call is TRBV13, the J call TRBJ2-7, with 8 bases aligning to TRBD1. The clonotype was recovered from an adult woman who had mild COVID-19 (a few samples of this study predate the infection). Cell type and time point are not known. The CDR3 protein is CASSVHSGGAYEQYF. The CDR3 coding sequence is TGTGCCAGCAGCGTACACTCAGGGGGCGCATACGAGCAGTACTTC. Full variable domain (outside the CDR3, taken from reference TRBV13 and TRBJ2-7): AAGVIQSPRHLIKEKRETATLKCYPIPRHDTVYWYQQGPGQDPQFLISFYEKMQSDKGSIPDRFSAQQFSDYHSELNMSSLELGDSALYFCASSVHSGGAYEQYFGPGTRLTVT.